The 10 T cell receptor beta chains given below trace back to one sample, sequenced in a study of T cell responses to AZD1222 COVID-19 vaccine. The data were produced by immunoSEQ multiplex PCR, yet TCRdb's version contains in-frame clones alone and is incomplete. The sample lists about 150,000 clones, roughly 92% seen once, with over 1% in the top ten. The source material was peripheral blood, sampled on day 0 of AZD1222 vaccination. The source of these receptors is an adult in good health.

The chain carries TRBV11-2 and TRBJ2-5; TRBD2 agrees at 15 bases. This CDR3 comprises 17 residues. Germline CDR1 SGHAT, CDR2 FQNNGV. J was trimmed by 5 bases and V by 5 bases; bases with no gene match: 9. The CDR3 spells CASSPGLAGGPEETQYF. Here the CDR3 DNA reads TGTGCCAGCAGCCCTGGACTAGCGGGGGGGCCAGAGGAGACCCAGTACTTC.

The chain employs TRBV5-5 and TRBJ2-1, with no clear D. V shed 2 bases and J shed 0 bases, with 15 bases lying between them. Germline V gene sequence: CDR1 SGHKS, CDR2 YYEKEE (reference sequence). CDR3 length: 17 amino acids. CDR3 DNA: TGTGCCAGCAGCTTTTTTCTGGTAAGGAGCTCCTACAATGAGCAGTTCTTC. Translation gives CASSFFLVRSSYNEQFF.

The V gene is TRBV6-2 or TRBV6-3, the J gene TRBJ2-5; 12 bases are a match to TRBD2. The CDR3 contains 16 residues. Germline-derived CDR1 and CDR2 are MNHEY and SVGEGT. The J segment lost 2 bases and the V segment lost 5 bases, leaving 6 bases of the junction unmatched. The CDR3 region has the DNA TGTGCCAGCAGTCCGGGGACTAGCGGGCCGCAAGAGACCCAGTACTTC. Translated: CASSPGTSGPQETQYF.

V usage is TRBV28 and J usage is TRBJ1-2, with D maybe TRBD1 (6 bases). Per germline, CDR1 MDHEN and CDR2 SYDVKM. Trimming took off 6 bases at V and 8 bases at J, with 19 bases between the two ends. This CDR3 contains 14 residues. As DNA, the CDR3 is TGTGCCAGCAGCACCGTAGGGACACGTTGGGGCTACACCTTC. Translated, it gives CASSTVGTRWGYTF.

V and J are TRBV28 and TRBJ2-3; unclear D gene. CDR1 and CDR2 from the germline V gene are MDHEN and SYDVKM. V lost 7 bases, J lost 2 bases, and 22 bases lay in between. This CDR3 has 17 amino acids. Here the CDR3 reads CASNRIQNLDITDTQYF. The CDR3 coding sequence is TGTGCCAGCAACCGAATCCAGAATCTAGATATCACAGATACGCAGTATTTT.

The rearrangement links TRBV28 to TRBJ1-5; tentative D call: TRBD1 (5 bases). The CDR3 spans 15 residues. Germline-derived CDR1 and CDR2 are MDHEN and SYDVKM. V was trimmed by 2 bases and J by 2 bases, leaving 10 bases between them. This CDR3 reads CASSLDRMGNQPQHF. Here the CDR3 DNA reads TGTGCCAGCAGTTTAGACAGAATGGGCAATCAGCCCCAGCATTTT.

This clone came up once. This chain connects TRBV28 to TRBJ1-4, with D tentatively TRBD1 (6 bases). The germline V gene has CDR1 MDHEN and CDR2 SYDVKM. V gave up 6 bases and J gave up 6 bases, with 20 bases separating them. The length of the CDR3 is 16 residues. For the CDR3, the DNA is TGTGCCAGCAGCCCCGCCGGGGGGCAGTTAGATGAAAAACTGTTTTTT. Translating gives CASSPAGGQLDEKLFF.

The CDR3 DNA follows: TGTGCCAGCAGCTTAGTTGGGGGGGAGGATACGCAGTATTTT. Amino acids: CASSLVGGEDTQYF. V and J are TRBV7-8 and TRBJ2-3; 7 bases match TRBD2. After removal of 1 base from V and 6 bases from J, the junction contained 4 bases not matched to a gene. The germline gives CDR1 SGHVS, CDR2 FQNEAQ. This CDR3 comprises 14 residues.

The chain carries TRBV11-2 and TRBJ1-2; TRBD1 matches 9 bases. V lost 0 bases to trimming and J lost 2 bases; unmatched junction nucleotides: 7. This CDR3 has 17 amino acids. Germline V gives CDR1 SGHAT, CDR2 FQNNGV. CDR3 in amino acids: CASSLDTRTGANYGYTF. The CDR3 DNA follows: TGTGCCAGCAGCTTAGATACTAGGACAGGGGCCAACTATGGCTACACCTTC.

V and J are TRBV5-1 and TRBJ2-1; D is possibly TRBD1 or TRBD2 (5 bases each). Germline CDR1 SGHRS, CDR2 YFSETQ. Trimming removed 0 bases from V and 0 bases from J, with 19 bases in between. This CDR3 spans 19 amino acids. The CDR3 here is CASSLVGVPSESSYNEQFF. CDR3 nucleotide sequence: TGCGCCAGCAGCTTGGTGGGGGTGCCGAGCGAGAGCTCCTACAATGAGCAGTTCTTC.